The present T cell receptor (beta chain) was sequenced within a study of Graves' ophthalmopathy and Graves' hyperthyroidism. V gave up 6 bases and J gave up 6 bases; unmatched junction bases: 10. This CDR3 spans 16 amino acids. The germline V gene has CDR1 MGHDK and CDR2 SYGVNS. This clonotype came up once. RNA transcripts were the template, and TCR beta CDR3 regions were amplified from them. An opening RT-PCR round employed HTBI primers and preceded a second-round multiplex PCR. TCRdb used MiXCR to reprocess the multiplex PCR reads, holding one entry per CDR3 protein. There are 740,000 or so distinct CDR3 sequences in the sample; roughly two fifths occur only once, and 44% lies in the top ten.

The V and J genes are TRBV25-1 and TRBJ2-2, with TRBD1 matching 10 bases. This receptor was taken from an adult man with Graves' ophthalmopathy. The sample was peripheral blood. CDR3 nucleotide sequence: TGTGCCAGCAGCTTGGGCCCCGGGACAGGGGCCGGGGAGCTGTTTTTT. Translating gives CASSLGPGTGAGELFF.